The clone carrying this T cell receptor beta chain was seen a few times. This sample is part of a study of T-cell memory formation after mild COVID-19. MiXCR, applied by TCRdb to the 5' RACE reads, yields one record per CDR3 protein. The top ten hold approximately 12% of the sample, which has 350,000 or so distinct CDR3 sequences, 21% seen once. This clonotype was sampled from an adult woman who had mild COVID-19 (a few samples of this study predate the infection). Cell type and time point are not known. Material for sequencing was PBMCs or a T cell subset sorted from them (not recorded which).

CDR3 coding DNA: TGCAGTGCTAGTCCCCGGGGGGACAGGGATCAGACCCAGTACTTC. Translated: CSASPRGDRDQTQYF. The chain carries TRBV20-1 and TRBJ2-5, with 9 positions matching TRBD1. This CDR3 has 15 amino acids. Trimming cost V 3 bases and J 6 bases; bases outside gene matches: 11. Germline-derived CDR1 and CDR2 are DFQATT and SNEGSKA (reference sequence).